This T cell receptor beta chain was documented in a study of cytomegalovirus exposure and HLA in healthy donors. Notes on this clone: Its matching antigen is unknown.

Profiled with immunoSEQ multiplex PCR; TCRdb holds only in-frame clones, not every one. This table holds approximately 60,000 clones, approximately 95% found once. Study findings and constraints: The classifier, whose performance was assessed in both the original and validation cohorts, reportedly diagnosed cytomegalovirus status with high specificity and sensitivity.

Germline V gene sequence: CDR1 MGHRA, CDR2 YSYEKL. CDR3 size: 18 residues. V lost 1 base to trimming and J lost 7 bases, with 23 bases between them. This chain connects TRBV4-1 to TRBJ2-1; D is unclear. The TCR sequence derives from a young woman in good health and CMV-seropositive. The sequencing sample was made of PBMCs. The CDR3 protein is CASSQGQADGYLRNEQFF. The CDR3, as DNA: TGCGCCAGCAGCCAAGGTCAGGCCGACGGTTACTTACGAAATGAGCAGTTCTTC.